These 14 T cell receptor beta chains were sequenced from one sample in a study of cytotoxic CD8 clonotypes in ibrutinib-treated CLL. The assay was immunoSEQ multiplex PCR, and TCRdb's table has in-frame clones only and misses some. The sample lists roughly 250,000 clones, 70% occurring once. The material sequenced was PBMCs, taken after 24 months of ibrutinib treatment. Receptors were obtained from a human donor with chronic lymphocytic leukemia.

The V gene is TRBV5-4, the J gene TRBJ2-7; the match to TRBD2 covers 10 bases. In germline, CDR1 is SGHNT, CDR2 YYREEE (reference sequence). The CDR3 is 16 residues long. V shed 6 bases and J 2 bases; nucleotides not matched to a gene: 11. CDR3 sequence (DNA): TGTGCCAGCATCAACACCAGGACTAGCGGAACCTACGAGCAGTACTTC. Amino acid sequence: CASINTRTSGTYEQYF.

The DNA of the CDR3 is TGTGCCAGCAGCTTAGCGGCAGGGCACAGGGAGCAGTACTTC. Its translation: CASSLAAGHREQYF. The chain is built from TRBV7-8 and TRBJ2-7, with D possibly TRBD1 on 5 matching bases. The CDR3 has 14 amino acids. Germline V gene lookup returns CDR1 SGHVS and CDR2 FQNEAQ. V lost 0 bases, J lost 7 bases, and 13 bases lay in between.

This CDR3 is CASAQTGWNYEQYF. The CDR3 nucleotides read TGTGCCAGCGCTCAGACAGGGTGGAACTACGAGCAGTACTTC. The chain recombines TRBV27 with TRBJ2-7, with 7 positions matching TRBD1. V shed 8 bases, J shed 3 bases, and the junction held 10 bases outside the gene matches. This CDR3 has 14 residues. The V gene's germline CDR1 is MNHEY and CDR2 SMNVEV (reference sequence).

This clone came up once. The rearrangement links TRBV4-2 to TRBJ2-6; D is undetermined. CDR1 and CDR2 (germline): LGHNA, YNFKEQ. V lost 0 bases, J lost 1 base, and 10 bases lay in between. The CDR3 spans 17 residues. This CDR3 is CASSQEFRQSGANVLTF. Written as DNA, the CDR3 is TGTGCCAGCAGCCAAGAGTTTCGTCAATCTGGGGCCAACGTCCTGACTTTC.

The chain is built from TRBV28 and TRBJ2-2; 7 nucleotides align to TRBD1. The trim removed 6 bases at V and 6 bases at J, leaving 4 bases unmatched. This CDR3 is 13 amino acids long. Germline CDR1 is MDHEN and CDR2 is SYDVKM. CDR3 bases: TGTGCCAGCAGCTTAGGGGGCGCCGGGGAGCTGTTTTTT. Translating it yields CASSLGGAGELFF. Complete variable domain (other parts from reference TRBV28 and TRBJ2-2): DVKVTQSSRYLVKRTGEKVFLECVQDMDHENMFWYRQDPGLGLRLIYFSYDVKMKEKGDIPEGYSVSREKKERFSLILESASTNQTSMYLCASSLGGAGELFFGEGSRLTVL.

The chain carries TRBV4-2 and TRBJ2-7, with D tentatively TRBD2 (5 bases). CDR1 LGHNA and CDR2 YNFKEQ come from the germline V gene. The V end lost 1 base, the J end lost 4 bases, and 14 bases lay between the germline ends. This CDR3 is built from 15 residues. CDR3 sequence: CASSQGYGVGYEQYF. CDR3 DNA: TGTGCCAGCAGCCAAGGTTACGGGGTGGGGTACGAGCAGTACTTC.

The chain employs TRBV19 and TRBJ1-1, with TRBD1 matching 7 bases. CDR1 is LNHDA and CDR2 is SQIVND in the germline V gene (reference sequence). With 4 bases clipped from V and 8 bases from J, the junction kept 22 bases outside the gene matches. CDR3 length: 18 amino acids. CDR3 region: CASSTPSDLSRQGLEAFF. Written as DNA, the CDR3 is TGTGCCAGTAGTACGCCCTCGGACTTGAGTAGACAGGGTCTAGAAGCTTTCTTT.

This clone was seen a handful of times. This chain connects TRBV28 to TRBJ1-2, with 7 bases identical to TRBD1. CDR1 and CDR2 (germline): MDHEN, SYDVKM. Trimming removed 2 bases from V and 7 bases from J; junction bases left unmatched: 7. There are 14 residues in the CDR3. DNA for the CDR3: TGTGCCAGCAGTTTAATCCGGGACAGTGGTGGCTACACCTTC. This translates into CASSLIRDSGGYTF.

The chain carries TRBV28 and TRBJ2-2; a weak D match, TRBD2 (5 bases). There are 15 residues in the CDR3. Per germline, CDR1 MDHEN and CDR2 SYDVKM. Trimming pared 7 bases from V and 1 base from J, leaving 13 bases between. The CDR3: CASNQDRGNTGELFF. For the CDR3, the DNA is TGTGCCAGCAATCAGGACCGGGGGAACACCGGGGAGCTGTTTTTT. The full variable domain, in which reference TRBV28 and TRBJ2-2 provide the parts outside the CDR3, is DVKVTQSSRYLVKRTGEKVFLECVQDMDHENMFWYRQDPGLGLRLIYFSYDVKMKEKGDIPEGYSVSREKKERFSLILESASTNQTSMYLCASNQDRGNTGELFFGEGSRLTVL.

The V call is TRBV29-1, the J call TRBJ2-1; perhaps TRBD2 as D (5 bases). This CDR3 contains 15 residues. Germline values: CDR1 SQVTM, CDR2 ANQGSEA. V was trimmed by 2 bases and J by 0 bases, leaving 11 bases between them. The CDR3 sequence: CSVEYWGDSYNEQFF. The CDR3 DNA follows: TGCAGCGTTGAATATTGGGGAGACTCCTACAATGAGCAGTTCTTC.

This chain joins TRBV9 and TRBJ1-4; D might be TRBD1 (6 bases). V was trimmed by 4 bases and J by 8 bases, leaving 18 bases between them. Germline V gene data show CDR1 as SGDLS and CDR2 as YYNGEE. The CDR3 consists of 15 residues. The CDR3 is CASSPRQEGSEKLFF. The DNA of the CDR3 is TGTGCCAGCAGCCCACGACAGGAAGGTAGCGAAAAACTGTTTTTT.

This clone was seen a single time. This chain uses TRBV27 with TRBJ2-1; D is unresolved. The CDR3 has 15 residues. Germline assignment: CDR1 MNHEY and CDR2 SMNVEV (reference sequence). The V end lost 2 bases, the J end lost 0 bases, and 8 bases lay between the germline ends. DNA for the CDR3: TGTGCCAGCAGTTTAATGACGGGCTCCTACAATGAGCAGTTCTTC. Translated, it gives CASSLMTGSYNEQFF.

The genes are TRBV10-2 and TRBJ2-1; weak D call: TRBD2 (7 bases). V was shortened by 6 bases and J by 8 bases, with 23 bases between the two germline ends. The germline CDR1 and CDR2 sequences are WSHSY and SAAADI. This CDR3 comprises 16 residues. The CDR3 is CASRDAGTWEGDEQFF. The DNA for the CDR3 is TGCGCCAGCAGAGACGCCGGGACATGGGAGGGGGATGAGCAGTTCTTC.

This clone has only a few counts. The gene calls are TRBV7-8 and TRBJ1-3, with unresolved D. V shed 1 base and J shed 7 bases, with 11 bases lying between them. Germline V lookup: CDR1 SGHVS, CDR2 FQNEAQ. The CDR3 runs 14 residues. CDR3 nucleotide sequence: TGTGCCAGCAGCTTAGACTCCTTGCTGAACACCATATATTTT. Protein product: CASSLDSLLNTIYF.